One and the same sample provided the 6 T cell receptor beta chains below, sequenced in a study of CD8 T cells in Susac syndrome. cDNA came from about 0.5 to 1 ug RNA primed by random hexamers. TCRdb reprocessed the immunoSEQ multiplex PCR reads via MiXCR and lists one record per CDR3 protein. The data hold some 140,000 distinct CDR3 sequences, with 75% to 90% observed a single time. Sequencing was done on a sample of CD8+ T cells from PBMCs. These receptor sequences come from a human donor with multiple sclerosis.

J is TRBJ1-2 and V is TRBV29-1; D possibly corresponds to TRBD1 (5 bases). Trimming cost V 4 bases and J 4 bases, with 10 bases left between them. This CDR3 has 12 amino acids. The germline gives CDR1 SQVTM, CDR2 ANQGSEA. The CDR3, as DNA: TGCAGCGTTGTATCGGGGGTCTATGGCTACACCTTC. Protein product: CSVVSGVYGYTF.

This sequence joins TRBV27 and TRBJ2-2; unclear D gene. Germline V gene data show CDR1 as MNHEY and CDR2 as SMNVEV (reference sequence). Trimming removed 3 bases from V and 5 bases from J, with 4 bases in between. The CDR3 runs to 12 residues. CDR3 amino acids: CASSFKTGELFF. The CDR3 DNA sequence: TGTGCCAGCAGTTTCAAGACCGGGGAGCTGTTTTTT.

The chain employs TRBV5-6 and TRBJ2-1; 7 bases match TRBD2. The V gene end was trimmed by 4 bases and the J gene end by 5 bases; junction bases not matched to a gene: 12. Per germline, CDR1 SGHDT and CDR2 YYEEEE. CDR3 length: 16 residues. CDR3 nucleotide sequence: TGTGCCAGCAGCGGACTGCGGGCTAGCGGTGACAATGAGCAGTTCTTC. Protein: CASSGLRASGDNEQFF.

The V and J genes are TRBV7-9 and TRBJ2-4, with D perhaps TRBD2 (6 bases). Germline V gene data show CDR1 as SEHNR and CDR2 as FQNEAQ (reference sequence). V was cut by 5 bases and J by 1 base, with 12 bases left in between. The CDR3 has 15 amino acids. The DNA of the CDR3 is TGTGCCAGCAGCCCCTTGAGCGGGGCCAAAAACATTCAGTACTTC. This translates into CASSPLSGAKNIQYF.

The CDR3 bases are TGTGCCAGCAGCCAAGAATTCTACGAGAGAGGGGCGCGTGGCTACACCTTC. Its translation: CASSQEFYERGARGYTF. V gene TRBV3-1 combines with J gene TRBJ1-2, with a tentative D call TRBD1 (5 bases). The V gene lost 0 bases and the J gene lost 7 bases, with 21 bases spanning the gap. In germline, CDR1 is LGHDT, CDR2 YNNKEL (reference sequence). There are 17 residues in the CDR3.

The chain carries TRBV15 and TRBJ2-1, with D perhaps given as TRBD1 or TRBD2 (5 bases each). Trimming left V 2 bases short and J 8 bases short, with 16 bases between. The CDR3 has 15 residues. The germline CDR1 and CDR2 sequences are LNHNV and YYDKDF (reference sequence). The CDR3 reads CATSRSPGLGDEQFF. The CDR3 DNA reads as TGTGCCACCAGCAGATCACCGGGGCTTGGGGATGAGCAGTTCTTC.